The 25 T cell receptor beta chains below come from one sample, sequenced in a study of blood T cells in healthy people across ages. Then a second PCR, running roughly 7 to 11 cycles, was carried out with a sample-barcoded 5' primer and a J-beta primer mix. TCRdb re-derived calls from the 5' RACE reads in MiXCR, one entry per CDR3 protein. Of hundreds of thousands of distinct CDR3 sequences in the sample, around 54% were seen once. The specimen was blood. The source is a man aged 55 to 70 in good health.

This chain connects TRBV7-8 to TRBJ2-1; D remains ambiguous. This CDR3 spans 16 amino acids. CDR1 is SGHVS, CDR2 FQNEAQ, per germline. V was cut by 5 bases and J by 0 bases, with 14 bases left in between. DNA of the CDR3: TGTGCCAGCAGCCTCCGCGGTAGCTCCTCCTACAATGAGCAGTTCTTC. Residues: CASSLRGSSSYNEQFF. Filled out from reference TRBV7-8 and TRBJ2-1, the complete variable domain reads GAGVSQSPRYKVAKRGQDVALRCDPISGHVSLFWYQQALGQGPEFLTYFQNEAQLDKSGLPSDRFFAERPEGSVSTLKIQRTQQEDSAVYLCASSLRGSSSYNEQFFGPGTRLTVL.

The chain carries TRBV15 and TRBJ2-5; 9 bases line up with TRBD1. The assigned J gene may be wrong: the sequence end matches TRBJ2-7 better. Germline lookup yields CDR1 LNHNV and CDR2 YYDKDF (reference sequence). This CDR3 is 18 amino acids long. The CDR3 DNA follows: TGTGCCACCAGCAGGGGTATCCCGGGACAGGGTCTCGTCCGCGAGCAGTACTTC. This gives the protein CATSRGIPGQGLVREQYF.

This clonotype came up a few times. V gene TRBV5-1 combines with J gene TRBJ2-7; TRBD1 agrees at 8 bases. The CDR3 is made up of 16 amino acids. V trimming: 0 bases; J trimming: 2 bases; junction bases outside the gene matches: 7. Germline CDR1 is SGHRS and CDR2 is YFSETQ. The CDR3 DNA is TGCGCCAGCAGCTTGGCCCCGGGACAGGACACCTACGAGCAGTACTTC. Protein sequence: CASSLAPGQDTYEQYF.

This clonotype was observed a single time. The genes are TRBV5-1 and TRBJ1-1; D might be TRBD1 (6 bases). The CDR3 has 15 amino acids. Trimming took 4 bases from V and 1 from J, leaving 14 bases between them. Germline assignment: CDR1 SGHRS and CDR2 YFSETQ. CDR3 amino acids: CASSPGGSPNTEAFF. The CDR3 nucleotides are TGCGCCAGCAGCCCGGGGGGCTCACCGAACACTGAAGCTTTCTTT.

The rearrangement joins TRBV6-4 to TRBJ1-2; no clear D. Trimming shortened V by 3 bases and J by 4 bases, and 9 bases separated the two germline ends. This CDR3 is 13 amino acids long. Germline loops: CDR1 MRHNA, CDR2 SNTAGT. CDR3 residues: CASSENSFYGYTF. DNA for the CDR3: TGTGCCAGCAGTGAGAACAGCTTCTATGGCTACACCTTC.

The V and J genes are TRBV12-3 or TRBV12-4 and TRBJ2-3; TRBD2 agrees at 7 bases. V dropped 2 bases and J dropped 5; count of bases not matched to a gene: 10. This CDR3 region has 16 residues. CDR3 DNA: TGTGCCAGCAGTTTAAGCGGGGAGGTTGGTGGAGATACGCAGTATTTT. It specifies CASSLSGEVGGDTQYF.

Ten or more counts support this clonotype. The gene calls are TRBV12-3 or TRBV12-4 and TRBJ2-1; a possible D gene is TRBD1 (6 bases). The CDR3 loop spans 13 amino acids. Between the trimmed V and J ends, which lost 5 bases and 8 bases, there was a span of 13 bases. The CDR3 spells CASSGGPTHEQFF. CDR3 sequence (DNA): TGTGCCAGCAGTGGGGGCCCCACGCATGAGCAGTTCTTC.

The J gene is TRBJ2-3, the V gene TRBV28; D gene ambiguous. The CDR3 has 15 residues. Per germline, CDR1 MDHEN and CDR2 SYDVKM. Between the trimmed V and J ends, which lost 2 bases and 2 bases, there was a span of 11 bases. CDR3 protein: CASSLVAVNTDTQYF. The DNA for the CDR3 is TGTGCCAGCAGTTTAGTGGCGGTGAACACAGATACGCAGTATTTT.

The chain uses TRBV7-2 and TRBJ2-7, with D tentatively TRBD1 (6 bases). The end of the DNA fits TRBJ2-5 better, so the J call may be wrong. This CDR3 contains 15 residues. Germline CDR1 is SGHTA and CDR2 is FQGNSA. For the CDR3, the DNA is TGTGCCAGCAGCCGAACCGGACAGATCCAAGAGACCCAGTACTTC. Its translation: CASSRTGQIQETQYF.

The gene calls are TRBV4-1 and TRBJ2-7, with D hard to call. Trimming left V 5 bases short and J 7 bases short, with 12 bases between. CDR1 MGHRA and CDR2 YSYEKL come from the germline V gene. CDR3 length: 12 amino acids. CDR3: CASSSHRGEQYF. DNA for the CDR3: TGCGCCAGCAGCTCCCACCGAGGTGAGCAGTACTTC.

The chain uses TRBV20-1 and TRBJ2-1; 11 positions match TRBD2. The CDR3 extends over 15 amino acids. V lost 3 bases, J lost 12 bases, and 13 bases stayed unmatched. Germline V gene sequence: CDR1 DFQATT, CDR2 SNEGSKA (reference sequence). The CDR3 region is CSASLVLAGGQGQFF. CDR3 sequence (DNA): TGCAGTGCTAGCCTTGTCCTAGCGGGGGGCCAAGGGCAGTTCTTC.

The chain carries TRBV7-9 and TRBJ2-2; tentative D call: TRBD1 (6 bases). Trimming removed 4 bases at V and 6 bases at J, with 12 bases between. The CDR3 contains 14 residues. Germline V gene data show CDR1 as SEHNR and CDR2 as FQNEAQ (reference sequence). CDR3 sequence (DNA): TGTGCCAGCAGCTCCAGGGGTAGAGCCGGGGAGCTGTTTTTT. Its protein product is CASSSRGRAGELFF.

The rearrangement links TRBV12-3 or TRBV12-4 to TRBJ2-6; TRBD1 aligns across 11 bases. Germline trimming cut 3 bases from V and 2 bases from J; bases unmatched to any gene: 3. The CDR3 has 17 amino acids. Written as DNA, the CDR3 is TGTGCCAGCAGTTTTGGACAGGGGGCACCTGGGGCCAACGTCCTGACTTTC. This gives the protein CASSFGQGAPGANVLTF.

The chain couples TRBV2 to TRBJ2-2; D is ambiguous. Germline V lookup: CDR1 SNHLY, CDR2 FYNNEI. CDR3 length: 11 residues. Trimming shortened V by 6 bases and J by 4 bases, and 3 bases separated the two germline ends. CDR3 nucleotides: TGTGCCAGCAGACGCACCGGGGAGCTGTTTTTT. This codes for CASRRTGELFF.

In the case of this clonotype: Mismatch with germline at one junction end may stem from a read error. The chain combines TRBV27 with TRBJ2-7, with unresolved D. The CDR3 sequence is 14 residues long. CDR1 is MNHEY, CDR2 SMNVEV, per germline (reference sequence). The CDR3 protein is CVSSPTTGIYEQYF. CDR3 sequence (DNA): TGTGTCAGCAGTCCGACGACTGGGATCTACGAGCAGTACTTC.

About this clonotype itself: A much bigger clone sits one base away, suggesting this may be a read error. The chain employs TRBV3-1 and TRBJ2-5; 9 positions agree with TRBD1. This CDR3 region has 15 residues. The junction had 8 bases not matched to a gene; V was cut back by 4 bases and J by 5 bases. The V gene's germline CDR1 is LGHDT and CDR2 YNNKEL (reference sequence). The CDR3 protein is CASSRGTGMRETQYF. The CDR3 bases are TGTGCCAGCAGCCGCGGGACAGGGATGCGCGAGACCCAGTACTTC.

The genes are TRBV7-6 and TRBJ2-3, with D perhaps matching TRBD2 (7 bases). V dropped 5 bases and J dropped 1 base, with 13 bases sitting between them. This CDR3 is built from 15 residues. The germline V gene encodes CDR1 SGHVS and CDR2 FNYEAQ. For the CDR3, the DNA is TGTGCCAGCAGCGCGGGGGCTTACGGCACAGATACGCAGTATTTT. Protein: CASSAGAYGTDTQYF. The whole variable domain, remainder taken from reference TRBV7-6 and TRBJ2-3, is GAGVSQSPRYKVTKRGQDVALRCDPISGHVSLYWYRQALGQGPEFLTYFNYEAQQDKSGLPNDRFSAERPEGSISTLTIQRTEQRDSAMYRCASSAGAYGTDTQYFGPGTRLTVL.

This clonotype was counted between two and nine times. The CDR3 nucleotides read TGTGCCAGCAGCCAACGACCGGGACTCTACGAGCAGTACTTC. This sequence encodes CASSQRPGLYEQYF. This rearrangement joins TRBV11-2 to TRBJ2-7, with a possible D match to TRBD2 (6 bases). Germline-derived CDR1 and CDR2 are SGHAT and FQNNGV. CDR3 length equals 14 residues. Trimming stripped 5 bases from V and 3 bases from J, with 14 bases between. Together with reference TRBV11-2 and TRBJ2-7, the CDR3 gives the full variable domain: EAGVAQSPRYKIIEKRQSVAFWCNPISGHATLYWYQQILGQGPKLLIQFQNNGVVDDSQLPKDRFSAERLKGVDSTLKIQPAKLEDSAVYLCASSQRPGLYEQYFGPGTRLTVT.

This rearrangement joins TRBV20-1 to TRBJ2-5, with 9 bases that match TRBD1. The junction had 23 bases not matched to a gene; V was cut back by 1 base and J by 11 bases. The CDR3 has 18 amino acids. Germline V gives CDR1 DFQATT, CDR2 SNEGSKA (reference sequence). CDR3 DNA: TGCAGTGCTAGAGGCACAGGGGGCTACAAAAACACCTACAATGAGCAGTACTTC. Its protein product is CSARGTGGYKNTYNEQYF.

The genes are TRBV20-1 and TRBJ2-1, with 9 bases identical to TRBD1. J was trimmed by 9 bases and V by 0 bases; bases with no gene match: 6. This CDR3 has 14 residues. Germline V lookup: CDR1 DFQATT, CDR2 SNEGSKA (reference sequence). The CDR3 nucleotides are TGCAGTGCTAGAGATGGGGACAGGGTTGGTGAGCAGTTCTTC. Translating it yields CSARDGDRVGEQFF.

The V call is TRBV6-2 or TRBV6-3, the J call TRBJ1-1; 7 bases fit TRBD1. The junction had 11 bases not matched to a gene; V was cut back by 2 bases and J by 5 bases. CDR3 length: 16 residues. CDR1 MNHEY and CDR2 SVGEGT come from the germline V gene. The DNA of the CDR3 is TGTGCCAGCAGTTACCGAATTACAGGGGTTGTTACTGAAGCTTTCTTT. Its translation: CASSYRITGVVTEAFF.

The chain combines TRBV14 with TRBJ2-3; the D call may be TRBD1 or TRBD2 (5 bases each). The CDR3 extends over 15 amino acids. The V end lost 1 base, the J end lost 5 bases, and 13 bases lay between the germline ends. Germline assignment: CDR1 SGHDN and CDR2 FVKESK. The CDR3, as DNA: TGTGCCAGCAGCCAAGCACGAGGGGCAGGAGATACGCAGTATTTT. Translation: CASSQARGAGDTQYF.

The genes are TRBV5-5 and TRBJ2-1; TRBD2 might be the D (5 bases). Germline V CDR1 and CDR2: SGHKS, YYEKEE (reference sequence). This CDR3 region has 12 residues. V shed 0 bases and J shed 8 bases, with 6 bases lying between them. The CDR3, as DNA: TGTGCCAGCAGCTTGGCGGACTATGAGCAGTTCTTC. Amino acids: CASSLADYEQFF.

This rearrangement joins TRBV7-2 to TRBJ2-2; D is ambiguous. V was clipped by 0 bases and J by 4 bases, with 6 bases between them. In germline, CDR1 is SGHTA, CDR2 FQGNSA. This CDR3 is built from 14 residues. The CDR3 loop reads CASSLAGPTGELFF. CDR3 sequence (DNA): TGTGCCAGCAGCTTAGCGGGTCCCACCGGGGAGCTGTTTTTT.

Remarks on this clonotype: Its ends do not fully match the called genes, so a read error is possible. This chain joins TRBV15 and TRBJ2-4, with D perhaps TRBD1 or TRBD2 (5 bases each). Gene TRBJ2-5 matches the end of the DNA better, so the J call may be wrong. The CDR3 contains 15 residues. CDR1 is LNHNV and CDR2 is YYDKDF in the germline V gene (reference sequence). The CDR3 DNA reads TGTGCCGCCAGCAGAGATCTGGGGGTAGGAGAGACCCAGTACTTC. Amino acids: CAASRDLGVGETQYF.